This T cell receptor (beta chain) was obtained from a study of HIV-infected patients and healthy controls. This clonotype was detected ten times or more. TCRdb independently ran MiXCR on the 5' RACE reads; one entry per CDR3 protein. Found here are about 64,000 distinct CDR3 sequences, 19% of them singletons; the top ten hold more than 1.2%. Germline lookup yields CDR1 WNHNN and CDR2 SYGVQD (reference sequence). The CDR3 is 16 amino acids. V was shortened by 2 bases and J by 6 bases, with 17 bases between the two germline ends. The material sequenced was CD4+ T cells from blood. This receptor was identified in a human donor in good health. The V call is TRBV10-1, the J call TRBJ1-5; possibly TRBD1 for D (6 bases). The CDR3 coding sequence is TGCGCCAGCAGTGAGGGGGGGCAGGAGATGAGTCAGCCCCAGCATTTT. This translates into CASSEGGQEMSQPQHF.